These 15 T cell receptor beta chains were sequenced from one sample in a study of shared clonotypes between healthy human individuals. Cells designated naive CD8 were CD45RO-negative and were positively selected for CCR7, with terminally differentiated effector memory CD45RA+ cells excluded. Repertoires were generated with immunoSEQ multiplex PCR, while TCRdb's copy carries only in-frame clones and drops some. The data contain around 580,000 clones, 98% of them singletons. The sample comprised naive CD8+ T cells sorted from blood. These receptors were collected from a man younger than 45 in good health.

The chain joins TRBV7-6 to TRBJ1-1; D might be TRBD1 (6 bases). The CDR3 totals 13 residues. Germline CDR1 and CDR2: SGHVS and FNYEAQ. V dropped 0 bases and J dropped 6 bases, with 8 bases sitting between them. The CDR3 region is CASSLARTAEAFF. CDR3 sequence (DNA): TGTGCCAGCAGCTTAGCCAGGACAGCTGAAGCTTTCTTT.

The chain joins TRBV11-1 to TRBJ2-1; 7 bases fit TRBD2. Looked up from germline, CDR1 is SGHAT and CDR2 is FQDESV (reference sequence). The CDR3 totals 17 residues. After removal of 1 base from V and 0 bases from J, the junction contained 6 bases not matched to a gene. The CDR3, as DNA: TGTGCCAGCAGCTTAGTATGGGGAGGGAGCTCCTACAATGAGCAGTTCTTC. Residues: CASSLVWGGSSYNEQFF. The full variable domain, its missing parts supplied by reference TRBV11-1 and TRBJ2-1, is EAEVAQSPRYKITEKSQAVAFWCDPISGHATLYWYRQILGQGPELLVQFQDESVVDDSQLPKDRFSAERLKGVDSTLKIQPAELGDSAMYLCASSLVWGGSSYNEQFFGPGTRLTVL.

A single count supports this clone. This chain links TRBV5-1 with TRBJ2-7; 9 bases align to TRBD1. The CDR3 is 16 amino acids. Germline assignment: CDR1 SGHRS and CDR2 YFSETQ. The junction had 6 bases not matched to a gene; V was cut back by 0 bases and J by 2 bases. CDR3 nucleotides: TGCGCCAGCAGCTTGGGACAGGGGGTTCCTACCTACGAGCAGTACTTC. This gives the protein CASSLGQGVPTYEQYF.

The V call is TRBV7-3, the J call TRBJ1-2; 7 bases line up with TRBD1. This CDR3 spans 15 amino acids. Germline V CDR1 and CDR2: SGHTA, FQGTGA. Trimming cost V 6 bases and J 1 base; bases outside gene matches: 8. The CDR3 DNA sequence: TGTGCCAGCAGGTCCCGGGACAGTCTTAACTATGGCTACACCTTC. Translated: CASRSRDSLNYGYTF.

CDR3 coding DNA: TGCAGCGTTGGACTAGGGGGCACCTACGAGCAGTACTTC. Its protein product is CSVGLGGTYEQYF. V gene TRBV29-1 combines with J gene TRBJ2-7; D is possibly TRBD1 (7 bases). Trimming cost V 4 bases and J 2 bases, with 12 bases left between them. Germline V gene lookup returns CDR1 SQVTM and CDR2 ANQGSEA. CDR3 length equals 13 residues.

This chain connects TRBV9 to TRBJ2-7; 7 bases align to TRBD2. CDR1 is SGDLS, CDR2 YYNGEE, per germline. V was clipped by 0 bases and J by 5 bases; unmatched bases: 14. This CDR3 has 17 amino acids. The chain's CDR3 is CASSVATSDNKRDEQYF. DNA for the CDR3: TGTGCCAGCAGCGTAGCCACTAGCGACAATAAACGGGACGAGCAGTACTTC.

This clone was observed a single time. The junction shows a germline mismatch at one end, possibly a read error. The chain joins TRBV7-7 to TRBJ2-3; D is unresolved. Germline lookup yields CDR1 SSHAT and CDR2 FNYEAQ (reference sequence). CDR3 length: 13 amino acids. The CDR3 bases are TGTGCTAGCAGCTCGGACCTCACAGATACGCAGTATTTT. Its translation: CASSSDLTDTQYF.

V is TRBV11-3 and J is TRBJ1-1; D gene uncertain. The V gene lost 4 bases and the J gene lost 0 bases, with 6 bases spanning the gap. CDR1 is SGHNT and CDR2 is YENEEA in the germline V gene. The CDR3 sequence is 13 residues long. CDR3 sequence: CASSSQMNTEAFF. Written as DNA, the CDR3 is TGTGCCAGCAGCTCTCAGATGAACACTGAAGCTTTCTTT.

The chain has TRBV28 and TRBJ1-1, with D perhaps matching TRBD1 (5 bases). The CDR3 is 15 residues long. Trimming removed 2 bases from V and 1 base from J, with 11 bases in between. Germline V lookup: CDR1 MDHEN, CDR2 SYDVKM. The CDR3 nucleotides are TGTGCCAGCAGTTTAACCGGGACGGCGAACACTGAAGCTTTCTTT. The encoded protein is CASSLTGTANTEAFF.

The V gene is TRBV25-1, the J gene TRBJ1-2; D call uncertain. The CDR3 length is 11 residues. Germline CDR1 reads MGHDK; CDR2 reads SYGVNS. Trimming took 8 bases from V and 7 from J, leaving 11 bases between them. CDR3: CASGGRVGYTF. The CDR3, as DNA: TGTGCCAGCGGCGGGAGGGTTGGCTACACCTTC.

The chain recombines TRBV28 with TRBJ2-3, with unresolved D. The CDR3 is 12 amino acids. The germline gives CDR1 MDHEN, CDR2 SYDVKM. Trimming removed 7 bases at V and 6 bases at J, with 11 bases between. The CDR3 DNA sequence: TGTGCCAGCAAGGACCCCAAGGATACGCAGTATTTT. Its protein product is CASKDPKDTQYF. Complete variable domain (other parts from reference TRBV28 and TRBJ2-3): DVKVTQSSRYLVKRTGEKVFLECVQDMDHENMFWYRQDPGLGLRLIYFSYDVKMKEKGDIPEGYSVSREKKERFSLILESASTNQTSMYLCASKDPKDTQYFGPGTRLTVL.

Points on this clone: The same CDR3 also results from other DNA sequences found in this sample. V gene TRBV27 combines with J gene TRBJ2-7; D is undetermined. The CDR3 totals 13 residues. Looked up from germline, CDR1 is MNHEY and CDR2 is SMNVEV (reference sequence). V lost 3 bases and J lost 2, with 8 bases in between. The CDR3: CASSLSGPYEQYF. CDR3 nucleotides: TGTGCCAGCAGTTTGAGTGGCCCCTACGAGCAGTACTTC.

Turning to this clone: The sample has other DNA sequences that encode this CDR3 too. V and J are TRBV19 and TRBJ2-7; D gene unclear. The ends were cut back, 6 bases at V and 2 bases at J, with 14 bases in the middle. Per germline, CDR1 LNHDA and CDR2 SQIVND (reference sequence). CDR3 length equals 14 residues. This CDR3 reads CASSPIFPTYEQYF. The CDR3 DNA is TGTGCCAGTAGCCCTATTTTCCCGACCTACGAGCAGTACTTC.

The CDR3 is CASSLYGEGNQPQHF. As DNA, the CDR3 is TGTGCCAGCAGCTTATATGGGGAGGGCAATCAGCCCCAGCATTTT. The rearrangement uses TRBV5-4 and TRBJ1-5; D unresolved. V lost 2 bases and J lost 2, with 11 bases in between. Germline CDR1 is SGHNT and CDR2 is YYREEE (reference sequence). CDR3 length: 15 residues.

V is TRBV11-2 and J is TRBJ2-7, with 8 bases that match TRBD2. The V gene's germline CDR1 is SGHAT and CDR2 FQNNGV. J gave up 6 bases and V 1 base, and 5 bases lay outside the gene matches. This CDR3 has 14 residues. CDR3 region: CASSLGSGVGEQYF. The CDR3, as DNA: TGTGCCAGCAGCTTAGGTAGCGGGGTCGGCGAGCAGTACTTC.